A single sample gave rise to the 23 T cell receptor beta chains below, sequenced in a study of T cells expressing NK-cell markers (dated by TCRdb to the early 2020s). Libraries were built with 5' RACE. TCRdb names Illumina HiSeq 2000 as the instrument used. Based on TCRdb reprocessing of the reads, there is one entry per CDR3 protein sequence, and DNA is missing. The record for this sample contains some 410,000 distinct CDR3 sequences. The ten largest clones capture approximately 7% of the sample. Sequencing was done on a sample of blood T cells: a sorted CD56 or NKG2C T cell subset, CD4+ or CD8+ T cells, or bulk PBMC T cells (not recorded which). The receptors derive from a woman aged 18 to 69 in good health.

The CDR3 loop reads CASSQQTGENTEAFF. V usage is TRBV4-1 and J usage is TRBJ1-1; the D call from TCRdb, TRBD1, cannot be confirmed without DNA. Germline V lookup: CDR1 MGHRA, CDR2 YSYEKL. The CDR3 is 15 residues long.

The chain couples TRBV6-1 to TRBJ2-1; checking the TCRdb D call of TRBD2 is not possible without DNA. Looked up from germline, CDR1 is MNHNS and CDR2 is SASEGT. This CDR3 is built from 16 residues. The CDR3 protein is CASSQSGTRSSGEQFF.

The CDR3 here is CASAGGRTTGELFF. V and J are TRBV6-1 and TRBJ2-2; TCRdb outputs TRBD1, but without DNA this stays unchecked. Germline V gives CDR1 MNHNS, CDR2 SASEGT. The CDR3 has 14 amino acids.

V gene TRBV20-1 combines with J gene TRBJ2-7; TCRdb returns TRBD2, unconfirmable since there is no DNA. Germline CDR1 reads DFQATT; CDR2 reads SNEGSKA (reference sequence). The CDR3 covers 15 residues. The chain's CDR3 is CSVNMGAGLTYEQYF.

This chain joins TRBV4-2 and TRBJ2-7; TCRdb's assignment of TRBD1 cannot be checked, as there is no DNA. The CDR3 is 14 amino acids. CDR1 is LGHNA and CDR2 is YNFKEQ in the germline V gene. This CDR3 is CASRGGTNSYEQYF.

This chain joins TRBV6-1 and TRBJ2-3; TCRdb's D call of TRBD1 is untestable without DNA. Per germline, CDR1 MNHNS and CDR2 SASEGT. This CDR3 contains 14 residues. CDR3 loop: CASSRDRSTDTQYF.

This sequence joins TRBV10-3 and TRBJ1-2; TCRdb picks TRBD1, but there is no DNA to check that call. Per germline, CDR1 ENHRY and CDR2 SYGVKD. There are 16 residues in the CDR3. This CDR3 reads CAISENNRVGGNGYTF.

Here the CDR3 reads CSAGTHTGELFF. This sequence joins TRBV20-1 and TRBJ2-2. CDR3 length: 12 residues. Per the germline V gene, CDR1 is DFQATT and CDR2 is SNEGSKA (reference sequence).

The chain has TRBV21-1 and TRBJ2-1; the TCRdb D gene call, TRBD2, has no DNA to confirm it. TRBV21-1 is labeled a pseudogene. The CDR3 sequence is 13 residues long. Here the CDR3 reads CASRMRRAVRQFF.

The V call is TRBV6-1, the J call TRBJ2-1; TCRdb's assignment of TRBD2 cannot be checked, as there is no DNA. The V gene's germline CDR1 is MNHNS and CDR2 SASEGT. The CDR3 has 17 residues. The CDR3 sequence is CASSHGGEEREDHEQFF.

The chain employs TRBV10-3 and TRBJ2-3; TCRdb names TRBD2, which stays unverified in the absence of DNA. The V gene's germline CDR1 is ENHRY and CDR2 SYGVKD. The CDR3 is 16 residues long. The CDR3 loop reads CAISEKGGDYTDTQYF.

This chain uses TRBV20-1 with TRBJ1-1; the D call of TRBD1 rests on TCRdb alone, since no DNA is present to check it. CDR1 is DFQATT, CDR2 SNEGSKA, per germline (reference sequence). The CDR3 is made up of 13 amino acids. CDR3: CSASRVQKTAAFF.

V is TRBV20-1 and J is TRBJ2-3. The CDR3 is 13 residues long. Germline CDR1 reads DFQATT; CDR2 reads SNEGSKA (reference sequence). The CDR3 spells CSARADGTDTQYF.

V is TRBV15 and J is TRBJ2-7; TCRdb indicates TRBD1, and absent DNA this call remains unverified. This CDR3 spans 15 amino acids. Germline V lookup: CDR1 LNHNV, CDR2 YYDKDF (reference sequence). The CDR3: CATSRDRDRAYEQYF. Supplemented by reference TRBV15 and TRBJ2-7, the full variable domain reads DAMVIQNPRYQVTQFGKPVTLSCSQTLNHNVMYWYQQKSSQAPKLLFHYYDKDFNNEADTPDNFQSRRPNTSFCFLDIRSPGLGDTAMYLCATSRDRDRAYEQYFGPGTRLTVT.

The chain links TRBV12-3 or TRBV12-4 to TRBJ2-7; TCRdb reports TRBD2, a call that lacks DNA to check it against. This CDR3 region has 15 residues. This CDR3 reads CASSFRLAGVYEQYF.

The chain couples TRBV6-2 or TRBV6-3 to TRBJ2-1; the D call of TRBD1 rests on TCRdb alone, since no DNA is present to check it. From germline, CDR1 is MNHEY and CDR2 SVGEGT. The CDR3 extends over 12 amino acids. This CDR3 reads CASGQGANEQFF.

The chain employs TRBV15 and TRBJ1-2. Germline V gene sequence: CDR1 LNHNV, CDR2 YYDKDF (reference sequence). This CDR3 comprises 13 residues. CDR3 sequence: CATSQAGSYGYTF.

The genes are TRBV12-3 or TRBV12-4 and TRBJ2-7. CDR3 length equals 13 residues. CDR3 protein: CASSFQPVYEQYF.

The J gene is TRBJ1-2, the V gene TRBV29-1; TCRdb designates TRBD1, a call that cannot be tested without DNA. The CDR3 is 14 residues long. Germline V gene lookup returns CDR1 SQVTM and CDR2 ANQGSEA. The CDR3 here is CSAGVGLGNYGYTF.

The V call is TRBV20-1, the J call TRBJ1-6; TCRdb designates TRBD1, a call that cannot be tested without DNA. Looked up from germline, CDR1 is DFQATT and CDR2 is SNEGSKA (reference sequence). This CDR3 spans 16 amino acids. CDR3 residues: CSARDLERQGSSPLHF.

The rearrangement uses TRBV6-2 or TRBV6-3 and TRBJ2-1. The CDR3 is 16 residues long. The germline gives CDR1 MNHEY, CDR2 SVGEGT. The CDR3 sequence is CASSYSRLAPYNEQFF.

The chain is built from TRBV4-2 and TRBJ2-1; the D gene TCRdb calls, TRBD2, cannot be checked with no DNA. The CDR3 totals 16 residues. The germline gives CDR1 LGHNA, CDR2 YNFKEQ. The CDR3 is CASSQDARLGGNEQFF.

This rearrangement joins TRBV12-3 or TRBV12-4 to TRBJ2-3; TCRdb proposes TRBD1, but this gene call is untestable without DNA. The CDR3 contains 14 residues. CDR3 in amino acids: CASSMFRGGDTQYF.